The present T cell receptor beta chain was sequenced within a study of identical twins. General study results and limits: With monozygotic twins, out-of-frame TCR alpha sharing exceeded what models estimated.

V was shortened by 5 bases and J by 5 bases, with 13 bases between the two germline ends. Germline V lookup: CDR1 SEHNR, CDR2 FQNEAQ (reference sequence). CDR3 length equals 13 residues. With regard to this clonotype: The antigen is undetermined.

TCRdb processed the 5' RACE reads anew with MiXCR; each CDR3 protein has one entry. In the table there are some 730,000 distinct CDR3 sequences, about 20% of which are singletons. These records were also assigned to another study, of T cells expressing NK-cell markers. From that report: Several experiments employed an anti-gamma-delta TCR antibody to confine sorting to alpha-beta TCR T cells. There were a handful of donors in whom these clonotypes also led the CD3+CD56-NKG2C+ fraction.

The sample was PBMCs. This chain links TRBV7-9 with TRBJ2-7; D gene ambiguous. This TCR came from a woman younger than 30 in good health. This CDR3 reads CASSPRTDHEQYF. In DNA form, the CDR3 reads TGTGCCAGCAGCCCCCGGACCGACCACGAGCAGTACTTC.